This TCR beta chain stems from a study of post-analysis software for immune sequencing data. Study-wide points: There were four or five TRBV segments more frequent in patients than controls, and TRBV5-6, TRBV5-1 and TRBV20-1 were among them.

Germline loops: CDR1 LGHNA, CDR2 YNFKEQ. V lost 0 bases and J lost 5, with 10 bases in between. The CDR3 runs 15 residues. Remarks on this clonotype: Its antigen remains unknown.

The TCR beta cDNA libraries contained unique molecular identifiers. TCRdb re-derived calls from the PCR reads in MiXCR, one entry per CDR3 protein. The sample lists 650,000 to 900,000 distinct CDR3 sequences; roughly 46% were seen once. The V call is TRBV4-2, the J call TRBJ2-2; D is unresolved. The sequencing sample was made of blood. This receptor was obtained from a girl under 18 with multiple sclerosis. The CDR3 DNA is TGTGCCAGCAGCCAAGATCATTCGGCAACCGGGGAGCTGTTTTTT. It translates to CASSQDHSATGELFF.